This T cell receptor (beta chain) comes out of a study of blood T cell repertoires in COVID-19. Study-wide background: Samples taken during acute and convalescent COVID-19 were collected in the United States, Italy and Spain. PBMCs, B-cell-depleted T cells, or T cells were the source of the cDNA or gDNA that made up the material.

As originally analysed: Amplification from reference gene primers served as the basis for estimated nucleated cell counts. The method was immunoSEQ multiplex PCR; TCRdb's version includes in-frame clones alone and lacks a portion of them. The V and J calls and clone size come from that table; D and trimming were worked out from the DNA. The table has 100,000 to 140,000 clones, almost 85% seen once. CDR3 size: 15 residues. The J segment lost 1 base and the V segment lost 5 bases, leaving 4 bases of the junction unmatched. From germline, CDR1 is LNHDA and CDR2 SQIVND (reference sequence). The sample comprised peripheral blood. The rearrangement joins TRBV19 to TRBJ2-3, with 9 bases identical to TRBD1. The sequence was collected from a human donor in a cohort sampled during active COVID-19. CDR3 in amino acids: CASSLGQGGTDTQYF. In DNA form, the CDR3 reads TGTGCCAGTAGTCTGGGACAGGGAGGCACAGATACGCAGTATTTT.